This T cell receptor beta chain stems from a study of OX40 agonist ivuxolimab in advanced cancers. The protocol was immunoSEQ multiplex PCR, while the TCRdb copy is restricted to in-frame clones and leaves out a portion. The sample includes about 94,000 clones, roughly 91% of them seen just once. V was trimmed by 7 bases and J by 2 bases, leaving 11 bases between them. CDR1 and CDR2 from the germline V gene are ENHRY and SYGVKD. This CDR3 contains 13 residues. Sequencing used CD4+ or CD8+ T cells sorted from blood, obtained in a trial of the OX40 agonist ivuxolimab. The receptor comes from an adult with an advanced solid tumor such as melanoma, head and neck, liver or kidney cancer. V and J are TRBV10-3 and TRBJ2-5; D is undetermined. CDR3 in amino acids: CAITPNPQETQYF. The DNA of the CDR3 is TGTGCCATCACCCCGAATCCTCAAGAGACCCAGTACTTC.